Following are 14 T cell receptor beta chains from one sample sequenced in a study of T cells in Graves' hyperthyroidism and ophthalmopathy. Amplification yielded TCR beta CDR3 regions, with RNA transcripts as the source. First-round RT-PCR targeting the TCR CDR3 was performed with the HTBI primer set. TCRdb re-derived calls from the multiplex PCR reads in MiXCR, one entry per CDR3 protein. The table records fewer than 450,000 distinct CDR3 sequences, 17% of them present only once. The sample comprised blood. The receptors here all came from a woman aged 25 to 45 with Graves' hyperthyroidism that later progressed to Graves' ophthalmopathy.

The chain carries TRBV3-1 and TRBJ1-1; D gene ambiguous. Germline values: CDR1 LGHDT, CDR2 YNNKEL (reference sequence). This CDR3 is built from 13 residues. With 1 base removed from V and 7 bases from J, the gap between germline ends came to 10 bases. The CDR3 here is CASSQGEHGEAFF. CDR3 DNA sequence: TGTGCCAGCAGCCAAGGCGAACATGGTGAAGCTTTCTTT.

This clonotype came up many times. The chain couples TRBV24-1 to TRBJ2-5; 12 positions agree with TRBD2. Per the germline V gene, CDR1 is KGHDR and CDR2 is SFDVKD. The CDR3 sequence is 15 residues long. V dropped 4 bases and J dropped 4; count of bases not matched to a gene: 3. The CDR3 DNA reads as TGTGCCACCAGTGAAGGACTAGCGGGGCGAGAGACCCAGTACTTC. Its translation is CATSEGLAGRETQYF.

CDR3 residues: CASSPQRDIYEQYF. The CDR3 coding sequence is TGCGCCAGCAGCCCCCAGCGGGACATCTACGAGCAGTACTTC. V gene TRBV4-1 combines with J gene TRBJ2-7, with D perhaps TRBD2 (7 bases). This CDR3 is built from 14 residues. CDR1 and CDR2 from the germline V gene are MGHRA and YSYEKL. Trimming took off 4 bases at V and 3 bases at J, with 13 bases between the two ends.

The chain employs TRBV7-3 and TRBJ2-3; 7 nucleotides match TRBD2. The germline gives CDR1 SGHTA, CDR2 FQGTGA. Trimming removed 5 bases from V and 0 bases from J; junction bases left unmatched: 14. There are 18 residues in the CDR3. In DNA, the CDR3 is TGTGCCAGCAGCCCCCGCCGGGGACTATCCACTAGCACAGATACGCAGTATTTT. It encodes CASSPRRGLSTSTDTQYF.

This clonotype was observed a few times. V usage is TRBV5-1 and J usage is TRBJ1-2; TRBD1 is a possible D gene (6 bases). The CDR3 has 13 amino acids. Germline CDR1 and CDR2: SGHRS and YFSETQ. The V gene lost 0 bases and the J gene lost 6 bases, with 9 bases spanning the gap. This chain's CDR3 is CASSLVGADGYTF. The CDR3 bases are TGCGCCAGCAGCTTGGTGGGGGCGGATGGCTACACCTTC.

The chain joins TRBV5-6 to TRBJ2-1, with 12 nucleotides matching TRBD2. Per germline, CDR1 SGHDT and CDR2 YYEEEE. This CDR3 comprises 18 residues. The V and J ends lost 4 bases and 8 bases, in that order; junction bases with no gene match: 16. The CDR3 is CASSIGPAGLAGHDEQFF. The CDR3 DNA sequence: TGTGCCAGCAGCATTGGGCCGGCGGGACTAGCGGGTCACGATGAGCAGTTCTTC.

This clonotype has more than one count but fewer than ten. This may be a read error, as it is one base from a much larger clone. CDR3 protein: CASSRGQTTNEKLLF. Here the CDR3 DNA reads TGTGCCAGCAGTCGGGGACAAACAACTAATGAAAAACTGCTTTTT. The J gene is TRBJ1-4, the V gene TRBV2; possibly TRBD1 for D (6 bases). This CDR3 comprises 15 residues. Germline CDR1 SNHLY, CDR2 FYNNEI.

The table lists this clonotype with a few counts. The V call is TRBV7-9, the J call TRBJ1-3; weak D call: TRBD1 (5 bases). The germline gives CDR1 SEHNR, CDR2 FQNEAQ (reference sequence). The CDR3 length is 16 residues. V lost 5 bases, J lost 4 bases, and 18 bases lay in between. This chain's CDR3 is CASSQRDLLPGNTIYF. The CDR3 DNA reads TGTGCCAGCAGCCAGCGGGACCTACTCCCGGGAAACACCATATATTTT.

In this sample, this clonotype turned up many times. V usage is TRBV6-1 and J usage is TRBJ1-5; no clear D gene. The V gene lost 4 bases and the J gene lost 0 bases, with 7 bases spanning the gap. The CDR3 runs 14 residues. Germline CDR1 is MNHNS and CDR2 is SASEGT. The CDR3 DNA is TGTGCCAGCAGTGCGGGGTATAGCAATCAGCCCCAGCATTTT. Translation: CASSAGYSNQPQHF.

This clonotype was observed many times. The chain employs TRBV20-1 and TRBJ2-7; D is possibly TRBD1 (6 bases). Germline V gives CDR1 DFQATT, CDR2 SNEGSKA (reference sequence). This CDR3 comprises 16 residues. V lost 0 bases, J lost 4 bases, and 19 bases lay in between. CDR3 in DNA: TGCAGTGCTAGAGATCGAAACTCCAGGGGCCAGTACGAGCAGTACTTC. Amino acid sequence: CSARDRNSRGQYEQYF.

This clonotype was seen at least ten times. J is TRBJ1-1 and V is TRBV15, with D possibly being TRBD1 (6 bases). V lost 3 bases to trimming and J lost 3 bases, with 11 bases between them. Germline CDR1 and CDR2: LNHNV and YYDKDF (reference sequence). The CDR3 runs 14 residues. Here the CDR3 reads CATSSGSGDTEAFF. Here the CDR3 DNA reads TGTGCCACCAGCAGTGGATCAGGGGACACTGAAGCTTTCTTT.

In its sample, this clonotype was seen many times. The chain employs TRBV12-3 or TRBV12-4 and TRBJ1-5; possibly TRBD1 for D (6 bases). The V end was cut by 6 bases, the J end by 4 bases, with 13 bases between. The CDR3 covers 14 residues. CDR3 bases: TGTGCCAGCAGCCCCGACGGACAGAATCAGCCCCAGCATTTT. Translation: CASSPDGQNQPQHF.

Only a few counts were recorded for this clonotype. The chain has TRBV2 and TRBJ1-5; 9 bases are a match to TRBD1. CDR1 SNHLY and CDR2 FYNNEI come from the germline V gene. J gave up 6 bases and V 2 bases, and 5 bases lay outside the gene matches. The CDR3 contains 15 residues. Here the CDR3 reads CASSEIMGQGQPQHF. CDR3 sequence (DNA): TGTGCCAGCAGTGAAATTATGGGACAGGGTCAGCCCCAGCATTTT.

This clonotype came up many times. V usage is TRBV18 and J usage is TRBJ1-1; weak D call: TRBD1 (5 bases). CDR3 size: 16 residues. CDR1 and CDR2 from the germline V gene are KGHSH and LQKENI. Trimming left V 0 bases short and J 3 bases short, with 14 bases between. The chain's CDR3 is CASSPPGRVLYTEAFF. In DNA, the CDR3 is TGTGCCAGCTCACCACCGGGACGGGTCCTTTACACTGAAGCTTTCTTT.